The T cell receptor beta chain described here comes from a study of Graves' ophthalmopathy and Graves' hyperthyroidism. Notes on the study in general: Researchers report that a 13-signature model separated ophthalmopathy from stable hyperthyroidism, posting around 86% sensitivity and 75% to 84% specificity. The majority of expanded thyroid clonotypes above 0.001 frequency also occurred in blood.

Details on this clonotype: Antigen: not known.

Aged 18 to 65, the patients with hyperthyroidism had under 2 months' duration and were newly diagnosed. Diagnoses were established from clinical symptoms, serum thyroxine, TRAb, thyroid ultrasound and orbital computed tomography. The TCR beta CDR3 regions underwent amplification from RNA transcripts. An initial RT-PCR round employing HTBI primers preceded a second-round multiplex PCR. TCRdb re-analysed the multiplex PCR reads in MiXCR, keeping a single row per CDR3 protein. Of approximately 1.2 million distinct CDR3 sequences listed, 35% to 45% are singletons. The CDR3 consists of 12 residues. The ends lost 2 bases at V and 8 bases at J; junction bases unmatched: 5. Germline values: CDR1 SQVTM, CDR2 ANQGSEA.

Input material: peripheral blood or thyroid tissue (not recorded which). The source of this sequence is an adult man with Graves' hyperthyroidism. The chain has TRBV29-1 and TRBJ2-5, with 7 bases fitting TRBD1. DNA for the CDR3: TGCAGCGTTGAAAGGGACAGCCCAACCCAGTACTTC. Its translation: CSVERDSPTQYF. Looking up the rest from reference TRBV29-1 and TRBJ2-5 gives the full variable domain: SAVISQKPSRDICQRGTSLTIQCQVDSQVTMMFWYRQQPGQSLTLIATANQGSEATYESGFVIDKFPISRPNLTFSTLTVSNMSPEDSSIYLCSVERDSPTQYFGPGTRLLVL.